In its sample, the clone carrying this T cell receptor beta chain was seen a few times. Its antigen is as yet unknown. Since the library was made to target alpha chains, this beta chain is a stray read and its abundance is not meaningful. This sample stems from a study of spatial heterogeneity in lung cancer. Whole-study context: Alpha-chain sequences were detected in numbers that were consistently lower than beta-chain sequences. Raw-read counts averaged over ten per unique TCR and UMI combination. Findings of the study overall: The study found ubiquitous expanded tumor TCRs in blood more at resection than follow-up.

TCRdb recomputed calls from the 5' RACE reads with MiXCR, one row per CDR3 protein. The sample has about 7,900 distinct CDR3 sequences, 4% to 5% seen once. The CDR3 runs 19 residues. V gave up 1 base and J gave up 4 bases, with 25 bases separating them. Germline CDR1 SGHTA, CDR2 FQGNSA. Specified time point: sample taken at primary tumor resection. Frozen PBMC, nontumor lung or tumor provided whole RNA, which was sequenced unsorted. The cohort: some 73 early-stage, untreated non-small cell lung cancer patients. V and J are TRBV7-2 and TRBJ2-5; D not resolved. The receptor's source is a male donor with early-stage non-small cell lung cancer. The sample was PBMCs, taken at surgery. The CDR3 region has the DNA TGTGCCAGCAGCTTAGTGCCCCTAGATCGGTTTGACTTTGGAGAGACCCAGTACTTC. Its translation: CASSLVPLDRFDFGETQYF.